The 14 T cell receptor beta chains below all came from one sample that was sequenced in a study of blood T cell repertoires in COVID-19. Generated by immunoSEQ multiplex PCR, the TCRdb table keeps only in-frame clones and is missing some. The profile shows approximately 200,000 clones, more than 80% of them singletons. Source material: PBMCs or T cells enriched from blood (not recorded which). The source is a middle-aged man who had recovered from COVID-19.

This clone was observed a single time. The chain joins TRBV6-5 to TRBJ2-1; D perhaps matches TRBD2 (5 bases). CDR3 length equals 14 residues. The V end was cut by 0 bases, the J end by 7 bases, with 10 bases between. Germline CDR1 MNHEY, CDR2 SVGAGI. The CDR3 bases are TGTGCCAGCAGTTACTCTGAGGGCGCGAATGAGCAGTTCTTC. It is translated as CASSYSEGANEQFF.

The CDR3 region is CASSLRGRPGSYEQYF. CDR3 DNA sequence: TGCGCCAGCAGCTTGAGAGGTAGGCCAGGGTCTTACGAGCAGTACTTC. V is TRBV5-1 and J is TRBJ2-7, with D possibly matching TRBD1 (5 bases). The CDR3 is 16 residues long. Germline V gene data show CDR1 as SGHRS and CDR2 as YFSETQ. Trimming removed 1 base at V and 4 bases at J, with 18 bases between.

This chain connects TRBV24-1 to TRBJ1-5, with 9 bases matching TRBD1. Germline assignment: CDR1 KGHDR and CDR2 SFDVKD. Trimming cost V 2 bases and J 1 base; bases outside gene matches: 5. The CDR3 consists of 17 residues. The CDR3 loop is CATSDSGTGTSNQPQHF. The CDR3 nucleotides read TGTGCCACCAGTGATTCCGGGACAGGGACGAGCAATCAGCCCCAGCATTTT.

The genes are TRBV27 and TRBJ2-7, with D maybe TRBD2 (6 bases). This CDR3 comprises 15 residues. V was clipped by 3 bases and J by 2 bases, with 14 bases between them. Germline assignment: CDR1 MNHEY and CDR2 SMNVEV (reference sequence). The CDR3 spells CASSLFGGKAYEQYF. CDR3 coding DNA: TGTGCCAGCAGTTTGTTCGGAGGGAAAGCCTACGAGCAGTACTTC.

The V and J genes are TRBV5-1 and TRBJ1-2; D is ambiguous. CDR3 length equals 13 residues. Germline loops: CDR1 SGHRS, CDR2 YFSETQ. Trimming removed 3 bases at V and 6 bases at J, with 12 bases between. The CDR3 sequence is CASSWRAVDGYTF. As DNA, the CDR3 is TGCGCCAGCAGCTGGAGGGCAGTTGATGGCTACACCTTC.

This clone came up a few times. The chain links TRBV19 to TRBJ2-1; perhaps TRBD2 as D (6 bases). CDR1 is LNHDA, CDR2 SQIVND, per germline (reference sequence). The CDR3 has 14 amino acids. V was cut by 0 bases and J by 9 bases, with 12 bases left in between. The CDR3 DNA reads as TGTGCCAGTAGTATAGAGGAGGGAATCGGTGAGCAGTTCTTC. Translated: CASSIEEGIGEQFF.

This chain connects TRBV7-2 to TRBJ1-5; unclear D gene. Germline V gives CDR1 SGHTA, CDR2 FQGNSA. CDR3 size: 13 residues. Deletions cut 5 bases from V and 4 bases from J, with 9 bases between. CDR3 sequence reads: CASSPRGNQPQHF. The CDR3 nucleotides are TGTGCCAGCAGCCCGAGAGGGAATCAGCCCCAGCATTTT.

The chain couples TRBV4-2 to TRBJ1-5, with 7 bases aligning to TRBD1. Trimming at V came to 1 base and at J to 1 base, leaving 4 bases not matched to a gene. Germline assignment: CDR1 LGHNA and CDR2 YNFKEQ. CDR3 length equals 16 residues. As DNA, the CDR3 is TGTGCCAGCAGCCAAGGACAGGGTGGAAGCAATCAGCCCCAGCATTTT. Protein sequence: CASSQGQGGSNQPQHF.

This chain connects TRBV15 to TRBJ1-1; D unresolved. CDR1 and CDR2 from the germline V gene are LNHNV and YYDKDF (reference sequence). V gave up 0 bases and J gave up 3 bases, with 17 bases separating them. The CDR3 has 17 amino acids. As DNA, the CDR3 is TGTGCCACCAGCAGAGATACGGTCGGTGTGTTGGACACTGAAGCTTTCTTT. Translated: CATSRDTVGVLDTEAFF. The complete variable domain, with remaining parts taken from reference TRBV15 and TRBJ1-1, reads DAMVIQNPRYQVTQFGKPVTLSCSQTLNHNVMYWYQQKSSQAPKLLFHYYDKDFNNEADTPDNFQSRRPNTSFCFLDIRSPGLGDTAMYLCATSRDTVGVLDTEAFFGQGTRLTVV.

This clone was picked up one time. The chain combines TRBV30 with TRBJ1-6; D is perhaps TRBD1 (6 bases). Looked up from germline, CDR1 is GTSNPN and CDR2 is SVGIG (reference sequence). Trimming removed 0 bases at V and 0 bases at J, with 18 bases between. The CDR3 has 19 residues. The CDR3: CAWSVRWQARGSYNSPLHF. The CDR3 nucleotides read TGTGCCTGGAGTGTACGGTGGCAAGCCAGGGGCTCCTATAATTCACCCCTCCACTTT.

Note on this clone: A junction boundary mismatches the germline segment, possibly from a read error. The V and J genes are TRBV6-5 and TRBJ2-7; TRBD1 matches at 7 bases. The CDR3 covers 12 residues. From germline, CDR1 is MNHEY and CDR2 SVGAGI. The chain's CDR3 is CASSYSGQVFLF. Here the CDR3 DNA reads TGTGCCAGCAGTTACTCAGGACAGGTGTTCCTATTC.

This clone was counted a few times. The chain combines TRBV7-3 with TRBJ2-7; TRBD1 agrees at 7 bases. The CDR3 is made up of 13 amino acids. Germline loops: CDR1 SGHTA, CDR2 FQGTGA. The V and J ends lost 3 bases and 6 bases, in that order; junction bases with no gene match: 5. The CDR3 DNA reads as TGTGCCAGCAGCTTCGGACAGGAGGCCGAGCAGTACTTC. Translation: CASSFGQEAEQYF.

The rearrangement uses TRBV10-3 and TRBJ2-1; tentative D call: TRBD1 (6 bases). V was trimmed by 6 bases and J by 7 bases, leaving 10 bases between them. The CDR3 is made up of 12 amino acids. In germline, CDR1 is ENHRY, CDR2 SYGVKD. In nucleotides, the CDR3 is TGTGCCATCAGCCCAGGGGCGAATGAGCAGTTCTTC. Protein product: CAISPGANEQFF.

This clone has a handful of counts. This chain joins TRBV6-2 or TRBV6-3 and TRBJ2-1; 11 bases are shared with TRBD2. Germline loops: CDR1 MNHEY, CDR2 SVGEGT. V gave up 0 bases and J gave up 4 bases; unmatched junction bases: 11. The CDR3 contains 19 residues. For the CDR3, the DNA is TGTGCCAGCAGTTACTCGACTACTAGCGGGAGTTTACGTTACAATGAGCAGTTCTTC. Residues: CASSYSTTSGSLRYNEQFF.